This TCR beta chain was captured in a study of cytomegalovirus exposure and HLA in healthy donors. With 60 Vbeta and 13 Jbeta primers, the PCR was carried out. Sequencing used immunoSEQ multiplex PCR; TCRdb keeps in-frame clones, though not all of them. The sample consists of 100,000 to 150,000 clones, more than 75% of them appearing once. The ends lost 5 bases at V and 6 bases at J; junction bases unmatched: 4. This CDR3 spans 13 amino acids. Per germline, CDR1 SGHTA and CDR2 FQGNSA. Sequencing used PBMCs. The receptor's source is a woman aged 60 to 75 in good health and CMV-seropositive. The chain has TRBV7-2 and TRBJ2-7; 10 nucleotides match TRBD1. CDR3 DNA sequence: TGTGCCAGCAGCAGGGACAGGGGAGCCGAGCAGTACTTC. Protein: CASSRDRGAEQYF.